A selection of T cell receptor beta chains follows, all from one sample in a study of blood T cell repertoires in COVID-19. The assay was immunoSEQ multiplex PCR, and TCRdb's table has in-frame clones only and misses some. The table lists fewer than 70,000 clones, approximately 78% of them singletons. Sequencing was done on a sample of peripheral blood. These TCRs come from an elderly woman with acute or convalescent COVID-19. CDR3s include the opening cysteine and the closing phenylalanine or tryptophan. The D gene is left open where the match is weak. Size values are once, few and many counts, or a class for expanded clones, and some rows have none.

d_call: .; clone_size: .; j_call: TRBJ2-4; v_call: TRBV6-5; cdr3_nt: TGTGCCAGCAGCCCCCAGCAGGGTGCCAAAAACATTCAGTACTTC; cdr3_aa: CASSPQQGAKNIQYF
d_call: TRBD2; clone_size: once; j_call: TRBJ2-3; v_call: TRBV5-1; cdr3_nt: TGCGCCAGCAGCACCCTAGCGGGGGGGTCGACAGATACGCAGTATTTT; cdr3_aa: CASSTLAGGSTDTQYF
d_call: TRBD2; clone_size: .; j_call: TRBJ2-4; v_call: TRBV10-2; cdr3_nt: TGCGCCAGCACTCAAACGGCGGGACGGGGGGGCCTAGGGAACATTCAGTACTTC; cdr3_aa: CASTQTAGRGGLGNIQYF
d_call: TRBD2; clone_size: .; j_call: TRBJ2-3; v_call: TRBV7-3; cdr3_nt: TGTGCCAGCAGCTTAAACGGGGGGGCCACAGATACGCAGTATTTT; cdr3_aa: CASSLNGGATDTQYF
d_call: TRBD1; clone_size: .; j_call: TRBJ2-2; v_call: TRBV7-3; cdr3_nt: TGTGCCAGCAGCGCATCGGGACAGACAACCACCGGGGAGCTGTTTTTT; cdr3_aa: CASSASGQTTTGELFF
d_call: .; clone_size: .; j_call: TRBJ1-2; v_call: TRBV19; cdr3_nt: TGTGCCAGTAGTATCGGGCAGGGCTATGGCTACACCTTC; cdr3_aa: CASSIGQGYGYTF
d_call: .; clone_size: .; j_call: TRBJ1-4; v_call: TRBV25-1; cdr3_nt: TGTGCCAGCAGTGAATCGGGGGGGAAGGAACTGTTTTTT; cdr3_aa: CASSESGGKELFF
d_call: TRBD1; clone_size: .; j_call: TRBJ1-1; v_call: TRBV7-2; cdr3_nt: TGTGCCAGCAGCTCAGGGGGTTTTAACACTGAAGCTTTCTTT; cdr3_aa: CASSSGGFNTEAFF
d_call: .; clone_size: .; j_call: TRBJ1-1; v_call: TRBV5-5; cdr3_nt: TGTGCCAGCAGCGGCGGGACTTTTAACACTGAAGCTTTCTTT; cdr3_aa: CASSGGTFNTEAFF
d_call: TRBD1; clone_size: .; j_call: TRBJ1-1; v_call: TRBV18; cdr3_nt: TGTGCCAGCTCACCCGGACAGGGGGAAACCTCTGAAGCTTTCTTT; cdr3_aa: CASSPGQGETSEAFF
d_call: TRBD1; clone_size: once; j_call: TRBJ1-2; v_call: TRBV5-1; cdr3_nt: TGCGCCAGCAGCTTTGGACAGGGGGATTTGTTCGGCTACACCTTC; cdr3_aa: CASSFGQGDLFGYTF
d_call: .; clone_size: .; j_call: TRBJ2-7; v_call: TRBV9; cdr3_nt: TGTGCCAGCAGCGCCCGGTCTGACGAGCAGTACTTC; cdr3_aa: CASSARSDEQYF
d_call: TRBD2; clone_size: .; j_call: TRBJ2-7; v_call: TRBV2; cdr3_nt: TGTGCCAGCAGCATGCAAAAGAGCGGGGGACCCTACGAGCAGTACTTC; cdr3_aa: CASSMQKSGGPYEQYF
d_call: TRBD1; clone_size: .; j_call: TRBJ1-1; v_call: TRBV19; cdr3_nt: TGTGCCAGTAGTCGGCTGACAGGGATGAACACTGAAGCTTTCTTT; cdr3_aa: CASSRLTGMNTEAFF
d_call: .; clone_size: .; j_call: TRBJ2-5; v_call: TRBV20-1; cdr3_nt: TGCAGTGGGAGGGACCAAGAGACCCAGTACTTC; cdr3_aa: CSGRDQETQYF
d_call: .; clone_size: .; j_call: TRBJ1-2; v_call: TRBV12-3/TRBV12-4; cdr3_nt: TGTGCCAGCAGCCCTCGGTATGGCTACACCTTC; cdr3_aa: CASSPRYGYTF
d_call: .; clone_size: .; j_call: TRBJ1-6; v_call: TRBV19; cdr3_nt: TGTGCCAGTAGTATGACCCCAATCAAGGGGTCACCCCTCCACTTT; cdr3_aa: CASSMTPIKGSPLHF
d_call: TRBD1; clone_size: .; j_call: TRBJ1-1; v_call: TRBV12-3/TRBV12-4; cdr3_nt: TGTGCCAGCTCGGGACAGGGCAACACTGAAGCTTTCTTT; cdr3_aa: CASSGQGNTEAFF
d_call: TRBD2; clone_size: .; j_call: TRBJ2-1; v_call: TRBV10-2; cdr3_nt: TGCGCCAGCAGACTAGCGGGGGCCGGGAGTGAGCAGTTCTTC; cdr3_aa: CASRLAGAGSEQFF
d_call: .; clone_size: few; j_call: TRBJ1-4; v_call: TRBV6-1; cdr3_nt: TGTGCCAGCAGTGTGACCTGGACAACAACTAATGAAAAACTGTTTTTT; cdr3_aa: CASSVTWTTTNEKLFF
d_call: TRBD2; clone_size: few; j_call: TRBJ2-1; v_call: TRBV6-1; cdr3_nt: TGTGCCAGCAGTGAAACCTTGGTGGCGGGGGGGGCAAATGAGCAGTTCTTC; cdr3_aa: CASSETLVAGGANEQFF
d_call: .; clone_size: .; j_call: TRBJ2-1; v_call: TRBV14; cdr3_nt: TGTGCCAGCAGCCAAGAAGACAGGAAAGCCTACAATGAGCAGTTCTTC; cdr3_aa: CASSQEDRKAYNEQFF
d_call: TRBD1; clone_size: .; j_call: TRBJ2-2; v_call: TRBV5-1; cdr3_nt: TGCGCCAGCAGCACAAGCAGGGGGCCCGGGGAGCTGTTTTTT; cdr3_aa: CASSTSRGPGELFF
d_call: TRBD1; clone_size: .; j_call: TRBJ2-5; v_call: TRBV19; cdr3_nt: TGTGCCAGTGGGGACAGGGGACGTCAAGAGACCCAGTACTTC; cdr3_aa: CASGDRGRQETQYF
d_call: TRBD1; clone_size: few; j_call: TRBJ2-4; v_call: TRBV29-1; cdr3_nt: TGCAGCGTTGAAGAAGGCAGGGGGAAGGACAAAAACATTCAGTACTTC; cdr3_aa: CSVEEGRGKDKNIQYF
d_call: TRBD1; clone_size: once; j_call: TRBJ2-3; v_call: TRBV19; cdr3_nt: TGTGCCAGTAGTATGACAGGGGGGGATACGCAGTATTTT; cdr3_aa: CASSMTGGDTQYF
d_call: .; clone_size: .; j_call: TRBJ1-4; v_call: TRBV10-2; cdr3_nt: TGCGCCAGCAGATATGGCCAGGGAGGAGAAAAACTGTTTTTT; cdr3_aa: CASRYGQGGEKLFF
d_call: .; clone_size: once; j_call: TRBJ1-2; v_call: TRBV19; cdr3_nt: TGTGCCAGTAGTCGCCAGGGGAATGGCTACACCTTC; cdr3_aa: CASSRQGNGYTF
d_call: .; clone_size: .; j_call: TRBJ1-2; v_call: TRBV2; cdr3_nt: TGTGCCAGCAGTACACTTTCGACTAGCTACACCTTC; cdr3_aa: CASSTLSTSYTF
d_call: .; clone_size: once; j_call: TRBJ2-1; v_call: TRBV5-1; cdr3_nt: TGCGCCAGCAGCTTGGCGAGGACTACGTACAATGAGCAGTTCTTC; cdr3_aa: CASSLARTTYNEQFF
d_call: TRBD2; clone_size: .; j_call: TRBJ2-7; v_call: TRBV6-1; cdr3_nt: TGTGCCAGCAGTGAAATGGGACTAGTGAGCTCCTACGAGCAGTACTTC; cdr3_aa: CASSEMGLVSSYEQYF
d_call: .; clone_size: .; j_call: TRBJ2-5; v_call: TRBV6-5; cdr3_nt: TGTGCCAGCAGTTACTTTGGGGCCACAAAAGAGACCCAGTACTTC; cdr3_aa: CASSYFGATKETQYF
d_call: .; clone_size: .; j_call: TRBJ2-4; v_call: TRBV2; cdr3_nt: TGTGCCAGCAGTGAGGAGTGGGTGCGCAAAAACATTCAGTACTTC; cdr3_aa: CASSEEWVRKNIQYF
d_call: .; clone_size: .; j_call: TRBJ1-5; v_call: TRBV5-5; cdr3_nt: TGTGCCAGCAGTTCGGGTGATCAGCCCCAGCATTTT; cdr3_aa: CASSSGDQPQHF
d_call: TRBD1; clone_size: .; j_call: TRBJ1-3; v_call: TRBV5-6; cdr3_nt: TGTGCCAGCAGCTTCGGGACAGGGGGCATTAGAAACACCATATATTTT; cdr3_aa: CASSFGTGGIRNTIYF